Sequencing of this TCR beta chain was carried out in a study of beta chain features in type 1 diabetes. Sequencing targeted expressed TCRB transcripts, as all isolated RNA had been reverse transcribed. TCRdb keeps only in-frame clones here, not all; method: immunoSEQ multiplex PCR. The sample yields about 740,000 clones, roughly 12% seen once. Germline lookup yields CDR1 SGHRS and CDR2 YFSETQ. V gave up 0 bases and J gave up 3 bases, with 10 bases separating them. The CDR3 contains 15 residues. Concerning this clone itself: The target antigen is unknown.

Study-wide results and limits: TCRB CDR3 length was moderately but significantly reduced in all four CD4+ subsets of Type 1 diabetes patients.

The genes are TRBV5-1 and TRBJ2-1; D unclear. Sequenced material: naive CD4+ T cells from blood. The origin of this receptor is a man aged 18 to 29 with type 1 diabetes. This CDR3 reads CASSLGQPVYNEQFF. The CDR3 coding sequence is TGCGCCAGCAGCTTGGGGCAGCCCGTCTACAATGAGCAGTTCTTC. Supplemented by reference TRBV5-1 and TRBJ2-1, the full variable domain reads KAGVTQTPRYLIKTRGQQVTLSCSPISGHRSVSWYQQTPGQGLQFLFEYFSETQRNKGNFPGRFSGRQFSNSRSEMNVSTLELGDSALYLCASSLGQPVYNEQFFGPGTRLTVL.